This TCR beta chain was identified during a study of Graves' ophthalmopathy and Graves' hyperthyroidism. Study outcomes and limitations: Blood contained most expanded thyroid clonotypes exceeding 0.001 frequency.

RNA transcripts were the template, and TCR beta CDR3 regions were amplified from them. Second-round multiplex PCR followed a first-round RT-PCR using HTBI primers. In TCRdb, the multiplex PCR reads were re-called with MiXCR into one record per CDR3 protein. The sample has about 410,000 distinct CDR3 sequences; around 19% are singletons. This clonotype has a count of ten or more. The antigen is unknown. There are 12 residues in the CDR3. The V gene's germline CDR1 is MNHEY and CDR2 SVGEGT. With 7 bases clipped from V and 7 bases from J, the junction kept 3 bases outside the gene matches. In donors with ophthalmopathy, activity was moderate-to-severe, with CAS ≥3, NOSPECS ≥4 and duration under 3 months.

The J gene is TRBJ1-1, the V gene TRBV6-2 or TRBV6-3; TRBD1 matches 10 bases. The receptor comes from a woman aged 18-29 years with Graves' ophthalmopathy. Sequencing was performed on peripheral blood. CDR3 region: CASTRDRGEAFF. CDR3 in DNA: TGTGCCAGCACTCGGGACAGGGGTGAAGCTTTCTTT.